The rows below give T cell receptor beta chains drawn from one sample of a study of blood T cell repertoires in COVID-19. Some clones are missing from TCRdb's copy, which holds only in-frame ones; the method was immunoSEQ multiplex PCR. The sample holds 250,000 to 350,000 clones, over 80% seen once. The sequencing sample was made of PBMCs or T cells enriched from blood (not recorded which). These receptor sequences come from a woman under 30 who had recovered from COVID-19. Both conserved end residues are part of each CDR3. The D gene is left open where the match is weak. Rows give clone size only sometimes, using once, few, many, or a class for an expanded clone.

j_call	clone_size	d_call	v_call	cdr3_nt	cdr3_aa
TRBJ2-3	.	TRBD2	TRBV7-3	TGTGCCAGCAGCTTACCTCGACTAGCGGGGGGCCCCGAGGGCGCAGATACGCAGTATTTT	CASSLPRLAGGPEGADTQYF
TRBJ1-2	.	TRBD1	TRBV7-2	TGTGCCAGCAGCCTAGGGGGGGCAGGGGGCCTAGGCTATGGCTACACCTTC	CASSLGGAGGLGYGYTF
TRBJ2-2	.	TRBD2	TRBV5-1	TGCGCCAGCAGCTGGCTCGGACTAGCGGGCGGCCCCACGAACACCGGGGAGCTGTTTTTT	CASSWLGLAGGPTNTGELFF
TRBJ2-1	.	TRBD1	TRBV28	TGTGCCAGTATGGGACAGGCGACCTACAATGAGCAGTTCTTC	CASMGQATYNEQFF
TRBJ1-1	.	.	TRBV2	TGTGCCAGCAGGGACAGTTGGAACACTGAAGCTTTCTTT	CASRDSWNTEAFF
TRBJ2-2	.	TRBD1	TRBV28	TGTGCCAGCAGAGGCAGGGGGCGCGCGGAGCTGTTTTTT	CASRGRGRAELFF
TRBJ1-5	few	.	TRBV28	TGTGCCAGCAGTTCATGGGACAAGGCGGATCAGCCCCAGCATTTT	CASSSWDKADQPQHF
TRBJ1-1	.	.	TRBV7-8	TGTGCCAGCAGCTTTTCCGGGGCGCCGGGGGTCACTGAAGCTTTCTTT	CASSFSGAPGVTEAFF
TRBJ2-7	.	TRBD2	TRBV9	TGTGCCAGCAGCGTAGAGGGACTAGAAGGGGACGAGCAGTACTTC	CASSVEGLEGDEQYF
TRBJ1-6	.	.	TRBV2	TGTGCCAGCAGTGAAGGTAGAAAGTATAATTCACCCCTCCACTTT	CASSEGRKYNSPLHF
TRBJ2-2	few	TRBD1	TRBV4-1	TGCGCCAGCAGCCAAATCTCAGTCAGGGGGTCCTCGAACACCGGGGAGCTGTTTTTT	CASSQISVRGSSNTGELFF
TRBJ1-5	.	.	TRBV7-2	TGTGCCAGCAGCGTGGCCAACCCCAATCAGCCCCAGCATTTT	CASSVANPNQPQHF
TRBJ2-1	.	TRBD1	TRBV5-5	TGTGCCAGCAGCTTGTTCCGGGACAGCTCCTACAATGAGCAGTTCTTC	CASSLFRDSSYNEQFF
TRBJ2-1	.	.	TRBV9	TGTGCCAGCAGCGTAAGGGGGGGTCTATCCTACAATGAGCAGTTCTTC	CASSVRGGLSYNEQFF
TRBJ2-5	few	.	TRBV5-4	TGTGCCAGCAGCTTGAACGGACTACCCAATGCGGAGACCCAGTACTTC	CASSLNGLPNAETQYF
TRBJ2-1	.	TRBD1	TRBV5-4	TGTGCCAGCAGCTCGGGACAGCAATTATACAATGAGCAGTTCTTC	CASSSGQQLYNEQFF
TRBJ2-5	.	.	TRBV4-2	TGTGCCAGCAGCCAAGATCTGCAGCGGGAAGAGACCCAGTACTTC	CASSQDLQREETQYF
TRBJ2-7	.	.	TRBV19	TGTGCCAGTAAACGCAGGGCGGGGCTCTCCTACGAGCAGTACTTC	CASKRRAGLSYEQYF
TRBJ1-2	.	.	TRBV6-5	TGTGCCAGCAGCCCCTCGTCTCTTCTTGGCTACACCTTC	CASSPSSLLGYTF
TRBJ1-1	.	.	TRBV18	TGTGCCAGCTCACCTAAGGACAGCCCAAGGGACACTGAAGCTTTCTTT	CASSPKDSPRDTEAFF
TRBJ2-7	.	TRBD1	TRBV6-5	TGTGCCAGCAGTTACCGGGACAGGGGGAGCGAGCAGTACTTC	CASSYRDRGSEQYF
TRBJ1-1	.	TRBD1	TRBV6-5	TGTGCCAGCAGTTCCACCGGACAGGTTGAAGCTTTCTTT	CASSSTGQVEAFF